Presented here are 18 T cell receptor beta chains from one specimen sequenced in a study of cytomegalovirus exposure and HLA in healthy donors. The data were produced by immunoSEQ multiplex PCR, yet TCRdb's version contains in-frame clones alone and is incomplete. The data show about 88,000 clones, with roughly 84% seen just once and about 12% held by the top ten. Sequences were obtained from PBMCs. The receptors shown here come from a woman younger than 35 in good health and CMV-seropositive.

The V call is TRBV11-2, the J call TRBJ2-2, with D tentatively TRBD2 (5 bases). CDR1 is SGHAT and CDR2 is FQNNGV in the germline V gene. The V end was cut by 5 bases, the J end by 4 bases, with 11 bases between. CDR3 size: 14 residues. The CDR3 coding sequence is TGTGCCAGCAGCCCCCCCACTAGCACCGGGGAGCTGTTTTTT. It is translated as CASSPPTSTGELFF.

The J gene is TRBJ2-3, the V gene TRBV19; 8 bases are shared with TRBD2. The CDR3 totals 16 residues. Losses at the gene ends were 5 bases for V and 0 bases for J; bases not matched to a gene: 7. Per germline, CDR1 LNHDA and CDR2 SQIVND (reference sequence). This CDR3 reads CASSLLAGISTDTQYF. The CDR3 nucleotides are TGTGCCAGTAGTCTATTAGCGGGGATTAGCACAGATACGCAGTATTTT.

V and J are TRBV9 and TRBJ2-5; D remains unclear. Germline CDR1 SGDLS, CDR2 YYNGEE. This CDR3 contains 15 residues. V lost 0 bases, J lost 1 base, and 10 bases lay in between. The CDR3 bases are TGTGCCAGCAGCGTAGAATCCGTCCCCCAAGAGACCCAGTACTTC. It is translated as CASSVESVPQETQYF.

The chain's CDR3 is CASRGLAGARPGETQYF. Here the CDR3 DNA reads TGTGCCAGCAGGGGACTAGCGGGGGCCAGGCCAGGTGAGACCCAGTACTTC. The V gene is TRBV2, the J gene TRBJ2-5; 14 bases align to TRBD2. CDR1 and CDR2 (germline): SNHLY, FYNNEI. The CDR3 covers 17 residues. With 6 bases clipped from V and 5 bases from J, the junction kept 11 bases outside the gene matches.

This clone appeared a few times. The chain combines TRBV28 with TRBJ1-5; the D is unclear. The CDR3 is made up of 17 amino acids. V shed 0 bases and J shed 4 bases, with 16 bases lying between them. Germline V gene sequence: CDR1 MDHEN, CDR2 SYDVKM. CDR3 sequence reads: CASSLWRAGVGNQPQHF. CDR3 in DNA: TGTGCCAGCAGTTTATGGAGGGCCGGGGTTGGGAATCAGCCCCAGCATTTT.

This clone came up a few times. This chain uses TRBV2 with TRBJ1-3; D gene unclear. CDR3 length: 14 residues. The V end was cut by 10 bases, the J end by 0 bases, with 13 bases between. Germline-derived CDR1 and CDR2 are SNHLY and FYNNEI. The CDR3 reads CANGDRYSGNTIYF. The CDR3 nucleotides are TGTGCCAACGGGGATAGATACTCTGGAAACACCATATATTTT. Together with reference TRBV2 and TRBJ1-3, the CDR3 gives the full variable domain: EPEVTQTPSHQVTQMGQEVILRCVPISNHLYFYWYRQILGQKVEFLVSFYNNEISEKSEIFDDQFSVERPDGSNFTLKIRSTKLEDSAMYFCANGDRYSGNTIYFGEGSWLTVV.

J is TRBJ2-7 and V is TRBV2, with 9 bases lining up with TRBD1. This CDR3 comprises 14 residues. The V gene end was trimmed by 5 bases and the J gene end by 0 bases; junction bases not matched to a gene: 2. The germline V gene has CDR1 SNHLY and CDR2 FYNNEI. CDR3 amino acids: CASSLTGGSYEQYF. The CDR3 DNA is TGTGCCAGCAGTCTGACAGGGGGCTCCTACGAGCAGTACTTC.

The V call is TRBV19, the J call TRBJ2-5; D uncertain. Germline assignment: CDR1 LNHDA and CDR2 SQIVND (reference sequence). The ends were cut back, 6 bases at V and 5 bases at J, with 16 bases in the middle. The CDR3 is 14 residues long. CDR3 protein: CASSGVTVGETQYF. CDR3 in DNA: TGTGCCAGTAGCGGCGTTACGGTCGGGGAGACCCAGTACTTC.

The chain couples TRBV25-1 to TRBJ2-5, with a possible D match to TRBD2 (6 bases). This CDR3 is built from 17 residues. The germline gives CDR1 MGHDK, CDR2 SYGVNS. Trimming took 2 bases from V and 5 from J, leaving 21 bases between them. The CDR3 protein is CASSEDYAGRQRETQYF. CDR3 bases: TGTGCCAGCAGTGAAGACTATGCGGGGCGGCAAAGGGAGACCCAGTACTTC. Together with reference TRBV25-1 and TRBJ2-5, the CDR3 gives the full variable domain: EADIYQTPRYLVIGTGKKITLECSQTMGHDKMYWYQQDPGMELHLIHYSYGVNSTEKGDLSSESTVSRIRTEHFPLTLESARPSHTSQYLCASSEDYAGRQRETQYFGPGTRLLVL.

The chain is built from TRBV11-2 and TRBJ2-6; 7 positions match TRBD1. This CDR3 comprises 16 residues. V shed 5 bases and J 0 bases; nucleotides not matched to a gene: 4. CDR1 SGHAT and CDR2 FQNNGV come from the germline V gene. This CDR3 is CASSKDRFSGANVLTF. The CDR3 nucleotides read TGTGCCAGCAGCAAGGACAGGTTCTCTGGGGCCAACGTCCTGACTTTC. Variable domain in full (rest from reference TRBV11-2 and TRBJ2-6): EAGVAQSPRYKIIEKRQSVAFWCNPISGHATLYWYQQILGQGPKLLIQFQNNGVVDDSQLPKDRFSAERLKGVDSTLKIQPAKLEDSAVYLCASSKDRFSGANVLTFGAGSRLTVL.

This clone was detected a few times. This chain connects TRBV7-2 to TRBJ1-6; TRBD1 aligns across 7 bases. V shed 5 bases, J shed 7 bases, and the junction held 8 bases outside the gene matches. The CDR3 has 15 amino acids. From germline, CDR1 is SGHTA and CDR2 FQGNSA. The CDR3 DNA reads TGTGCCAGCAGCCTCCAGGGGGGACAGAATTCACCCCTCCACTTT. Its protein is CASSLQGGQNSPLHF.

The chain uses TRBV11-2 and TRBJ1-2; D perhaps matches TRBD1 (6 bases). Germline V CDR1 and CDR2: SGHAT, FQNNGV. The V end was cut by 5 bases, the J end by 3 bases, with 16 bases between. The CDR3 consists of 15 residues. CDR3 region: CASSPGQRGYYGYTF. The CDR3 DNA follows: TGTGCCAGCAGCCCCGGACAGAGGGGATACTATGGCTACACCTTC.

The sample holds a few counts of this clone. The chain combines TRBV20-1 with TRBJ1-2; D is unclear. CDR1 is DFQATT, CDR2 SNEGSKA, per germline (reference sequence). The CDR3 runs to 11 residues. V lost 0 bases and J 10 bases, leaving 9 bases between the germline ends. CDR3 sequence: CSARDWAPYTF. The CDR3 coding sequence is TGCAGTGCTAGAGATTGGGCCCCCTACACCTTC.

V gene TRBV7-9 combines with J gene TRBJ2-1; the match to TRBD2 covers 14 bases. The CDR3 is 18 amino acids. V lost 5 bases and J lost 3; bases outside the gene matches: 9. Per the germline V gene, CDR1 is SEHNR and CDR2 is FQNEAQ (reference sequence). The CDR3 region has the DNA TGTGCCAGCAGCCAAGGCGGGACTAGCGGGGGAGTCTACAATGAGCAGTTCTTC. Its protein is CASSQGGTSGGVYNEQFF.

V gene TRBV15 combines with J gene TRBJ1-2; 8 nucleotides align to TRBD1. V lost 0 bases to trimming and J lost 8 bases; unmatched junction nucleotides: 11. Germline loops: CDR1 LNHNV, CDR2 YYDKDF (reference sequence). The CDR3 length is 16 residues. The CDR3 loop is CATSRDFRQGASGYTF. In DNA, the CDR3 is TGTGCCACCAGCAGAGATTTCCGGCAGGGGGCGAGCGGCTACACCTTC.

This rearrangement joins TRBV11-2 to TRBJ2-1; TRBD2 agrees at 12 bases. Germline V gene sequence: CDR1 SGHAT, CDR2 FQNNGV. The CDR3 contains 13 residues. The trim removed 1 base at V and 12 bases at J, leaving 1 base unmatched. The CDR3 loop reads CASSLGLAGVQFF. CDR3 nucleotide sequence: TGTGCCAGCAGCTTAGGACTAGCGGGGGTGCAGTTCTTC.

The chain has TRBV19 and TRBJ2-2, with D perhaps matching TRBD2 (7 bases). CDR1 LNHDA and CDR2 SQIVND come from the germline V gene (reference sequence). V was clipped by 8 bases and J by 5 bases, with 18 bases between them. The CDR3 length is 15 residues. The CDR3 region has the DNA TGTGCCAGTGGAAGGGAGGGGGTCGTGACCGGGGAGCTGTTTTTT. Translation: CASGREGVVTGELFF.

The chain uses TRBV27 and TRBJ2-1, with 9 bases matching TRBD2. V lost 7 bases, J lost 1 base, and 20 bases stayed unmatched. Germline CDR1 reads MNHEY; CDR2 reads SMNVEV (reference sequence). The CDR3 has 20 residues. This chain's CDR3 is CASTSPNHPLAGLSYNEQFF. The CDR3 bases are TGTGCCAGCACTTCCCCAAACCACCCGCTAGCGGGGCTTTCCTACAATGAGCAGTTCTTC.